A selection of T cell receptor beta chains follows, all from one sample in a study of blood T cells in healthy people across ages. TCRdb re-analysed the 5' RACE reads in MiXCR, keeping a single row per CDR3 protein. Of about 1.5 million distinct CDR3 sequences listed, about 42% were seen once; the top ten hold 4%. The sample was blood. These receptor sequences come from a woman under 30 in good health. Both conserved end residues are part of each CDR3. The order of the fields is V gene, clone size, D gene, J gene, CDR3 DNA, CDR3 protein. D genes are given only for firm matches. Only some rows state a clone size, as once, few, many or a class for expanded clones.

TRBV18	-	-	TRBJ1-1	TGTGCCAGCTCACCATGGGGCCCGGACGACACTGAAGCTTTCTTT	CASSPWGPDDTEAFF
TRBV6-2/TRBV6-3	-	TRBD2	TRBJ2-1	TGTGCCAGCAGTTCCCGAAGCGGGAGGCGCGGATTAACCTACAATGAGCAGTTCTTC	CASSSRSGRRGLTYNEQFF
TRBV27	once	TRBD1	TRBJ1-1	TGTGCCAGTCGGGGCGGGACAGGTCTTCCCACTGAAGCTTTCTTT	CASRGGTGLPTEAFF
TRBV24-1	-	-	TRBJ2-1	TGTGCCACCAGTGACCACAATGAGCAGTTCTTC	CATSDHNEQFF
TRBV9	-	TRBD2	TRBJ2-7	TGTGCCAGCAGCCCCACTAGCGGGAGGGCCTACGAGCAGTACTTC	CASSPTSGRAYEQYF
TRBV6-2/TRBV6-3	-	-	TRBJ2-1	TGTGCCAGCAGGGACTGGGATGAGCAGTTCTTC	CASRDWDEQFF
TRBV2	-	TRBD2	TRBJ2-7	TGTGCCAGCACTAAGGAGGGCGGGGGGGATTACGAGCAGTACTTC	CASTKEGGGDYEQYF
TRBV2	-	-	TRBJ1-5	TGTGCCAGCAGACTTCCGACAGGCACAAATCAGCCCCAGCATTTT	CASRLPTGTNQPQHF
TRBV16	few	-	TRBJ1-2	TGTGCCAGCAGTGAAGCTCAGGGAGAATTCTATGGCTACACCTTC	CASSEAQGEFYGYTF
TRBV29-1	-	TRBD1	TRBJ1-1	TGCAGCGTTGAACCCGGACAGGGCTTGAACACTGAAGCTTTCTTT	CSVEPGQGLNTEAFF
TRBV10-3	-	-	TRBJ2-7	TGTGCCATCAGTGAACAGGGATCAAGCGAGCAGTACTTC	CAISEQGSSEQYF
TRBV6-2/TRBV6-3	-	-	TRBJ2-3	TGTGCCAGCAGTGCCCGGGGTTCGGGCGATACGCAGTATTTT	CASSARGSGDTQYF
TRBV4-1	-	TRBD1	TRBJ1-4	TGCGCCAGCAGCATACGATACTCCGGGACAGGGGGCGCTTTTACTAATGAAAAACTGTTTTTT	CASSIRYSGTGGAFTNEKLFF
TRBV3-1	-	TRBD2	TRBJ2-1	TGTGCCAGCAGCCAATTCCCGGCCCGGGAGGATGGGAATGAGCAGTTCTTC	CASSQFPAREDGNEQFF
TRBV10-3	few	-	TRBJ2-5	TGTGCCATCAAGACCGACGGCAATGAGCAGTACTTC	CAIKTDGNEQYF
TRBV7-2	few	-	TRBJ2-5	TGTGCCAGCAGTAATGGTCAACAAGAGACCCAGTACTTC	CASSNGQQETQYF
TRBV5-4	once	-	TRBJ1-1	TGTGCCAGCAGCCGTGGTTGGGCAGGGGATGAAGCTTTCTTT	CASSRGWAGDEAFF
TRBV20-1	few	-	TRBJ1-4	TGCAGTGCTCGGCCGGGACGTAAGGCTAATGAAAAACTGTTTTTT	CSARPGRKANEKLFF